This T cell receptor (beta chain) was identified in a study of T cells in Graves' hyperthyroidism and ophthalmopathy. Amplification of TCR beta CDR3 regions used RNA as the template. HTBI primers were used for first-round RT-PCR of the TCR CDR3. Using its own MiXCR run on the multiplex PCR reads, TCRdb lists one record per CDR3 protein. The data show about 250,000 distinct CDR3 sequences, roughly a quarter seen once. This clonotype was picked up one time. This TCR came from a woman between 40 and 55 years old with Graves' ophthalmopathy. Sequencing was done on a sample of blood.

CDR3 in amino acids: CASSQDVADNYGYTF. Here the CDR3 DNA reads TGTGCCAGCAGCCAAGATGTGGCCGATAACTATGGCTACACCTTC. This chain connects TRBV4-2 to TRBJ1-2; D is undetermined. Trimming removed 0 bases at V and 1 base at J, with 9 bases between. Germline V gives CDR1 LGHNA, CDR2 YNFKEQ. The CDR3 has 15 residues.